This T cell receptor beta chain was obtained from a study of T cell changes during pregnancy in multiple sclerosis. The germline CDR1 and CDR2 sequences are MNHEY and SVGAGI. V lost 6 bases and J lost 6; bases outside the gene matches: 7. This CDR3 has 14 residues. Clones were read by immunoSEQ multiplex PCR, and TCRdb kept only the in-frame ones, dropping some. The repertoire holds 85,000 to 95,000 clones, with roughly 91% as singletons. The starting material was peripheral blood, obtained after pregnancy. J is TRBJ2-2 and V is TRBV6-5; TRBD1 aligns across 7 bases. This TCR came from a female donor in good health, enrolled as a control in a pregnancy study. CDR3 bases: TGTGCCAGCAGGTCCCCGACAGGGCCCGGGGAGCTGTTTTTT. It specifies CASRSPTGPGELFF.